The 30 T cell receptor beta chains given below trace back to one sample, sequenced in a study of OX40 agonist ivuxolimab in advanced cancers. Here immunoSEQ multiplex PCR was the method, and the copy in TCRdb shows in-frame clones only, minus some. The sample carries under 85,000 clones, about nine tenths recorded once. Specimen: CD4+ or CD8+ T cells sorted from blood, collected in a trial of the OX40 agonist ivuxolimab. The receptors come from an adult with an advanced solid tumor such as melanoma, head and neck, liver or kidney cancer.

The chain employs TRBV15 and TRBJ2-1; D may be TRBD2 (6 bases). The CDR3 covers 18 residues. The ends were cut back, 0 bases at V and 3 bases at J, with 18 bases in the middle. CDR1 LNHNV and CDR2 YYDKDF come from the germline V gene (reference sequence). The CDR3 here is CATSRDLSTSRFYNEQFF. CDR3 bases: TGTGCCACCAGCAGAGATTTAAGTACTAGCAGATTCTACAATGAGCAGTTCTTC. The full variable domain, rest sourced from reference TRBV15 and TRBJ2-1, is DAMVIQNPRYQVTQFGKPVTLSCSQTLNHNVMYWYQQKSSQAPKLLFHYYDKDFNNEADTPDNFQSRRPNTSFCFLDIRSPGLGDTAMYLCATSRDLSTSRFYNEQFFGPGTRLTVL.

The rearrangement links TRBV6-1 to TRBJ2-7, with 7 positions matching TRBD1. The CDR3 is 11 residues long. V lost 10 bases to trimming and J lost 2 bases; unmatched junction nucleotides: 2. Germline CDR1 reads MNHNS; CDR2 reads SASEGT. CDR3 in DNA: TGTGCCACGGACAGGCCCTACGAGCAGTACTTC. It encodes CATDRPYEQYF.

The chain employs TRBV2 and TRBJ2-2, with TRBD1 matching 10 bases. This CDR3 spans 15 amino acids. Unmatched junction bases numbered 4, after V lost 4 bases and J lost 5 bases. Per the germline V gene, CDR1 is SNHLY and CDR2 is FYNNEI. The CDR3 nucleotides read TGTGCCAGCAGTGTCGGACAGGGGGGAACCGGGGAGCTGTTTTTT. As protein: CASSVGQGGTGELFF. Full variable domain (outside the CDR3, taken from reference TRBV2 and TRBJ2-2): EPEVTQTPSHQVTQMGQEVILRCVPISNHLYFYWYRQILGQKVEFLVSFYNNEISEKSEIFDDQFSVERPDGSNFTLKIRSTKLEDSAMYFCASSVGQGGTGELFFGEGSRLTVL.

As DNA, the CDR3 is TGTGCCAGCAGATCGAACACCGGGGAGCTGTTTTTT. Protein product: CASRSNTGELFF. This chain links TRBV6-4 with TRBJ2-2; D unclear. V was cut by 6 bases and J by 0 bases, with 2 bases left in between. CDR1 and CDR2 (germline): MRHNA, SNTAGT. The CDR3 is made up of 12 amino acids.

The chain recombines TRBV28 with TRBJ2-7, with 8 positions matching TRBD1. CDR3 size: 13 residues. With 6 bases clipped from V and 2 bases from J, the junction kept 3 bases outside the gene matches. Germline assignment: CDR1 MDHEN and CDR2 SYDVKM. CDR3: CASRPGQAYEQYF. The CDR3 bases are TGTGCCAGCAGACCGGGACAGGCCTACGAGCAGTACTTC.

The chain is built from TRBV7-3 and TRBJ2-3, with D perhaps TRBD1 or TRBD2 (5 bases each). CDR1 SGHTA and CDR2 FQGTGA come from the germline V gene. The V and J ends lost 5 bases and 2 bases respectively, with 17 bases between them. This CDR3 contains 16 residues. CDR3 residues: CASSRMGPSDTDTQYF. CDR3 sequence (DNA): TGTGCCAGCAGCCGGATGGGACCCTCAGACACAGATACGCAGTATTTT.

The chain uses TRBV11-1 and TRBJ2-6; TRBD1 might be the D (5 bases). Trimming took 2 bases from V and 2 from J, leaving 13 bases between them. The CDR3 runs to 17 residues. Germline V gives CDR1 SGHAT, CDR2 FQDESV (reference sequence). CDR3: CASSLSGISTGANVLTF. CDR3 nucleotide sequence: TGTGCCAGCAGCTTATCAGGGATAAGCACTGGGGCCAACGTCCTGACTTTC.

This clone was detected once. The V gene is TRBV6-6, the J gene TRBJ1-6; D unresolved. Germline CDR1 MNHNY, CDR2 SVGAGI (reference sequence). The germline V and J ends were trimmed by 2 bases and 4 bases, with 9 bases remaining between them. CDR3 length: 15 residues. CDR3 coding DNA: TGTGCCAGCAGTTACAGGGTCCCGTATAATTCACCCCTCCACTTT. Translating it yields CASSYRVPYNSPLHF.

Here the CDR3 reads CASSLWSGTGLEKLFF. CDR3 bases: TGTGCCAGCAGCTTGTGGTCCGGGACAGGGCTTGAAAAACTGTTTTTT. The V call is TRBV5-6, the J call TRBJ1-4, with 9 bases that match TRBD1. The germline CDR1 and CDR2 sequences are SGHDT and YYEEEE. The trim removed 1 base at V and 7 bases at J, leaving 8 bases unmatched. The CDR3 is 16 residues long.

The chain joins TRBV20-1 to TRBJ1-1; no definite D call. Deletions cut 6 bases from V and 11 bases from J, with 10 bases between. The CDR3 spans 9 residues. Per germline, CDR1 DFQATT and CDR2 SNEGSKA (reference sequence). The CDR3 DNA reads as TGCAGTGCGGGGTTTTCGGCTTTCTTT. Translating gives CSAGFSAFF.

This chain links TRBV28 with TRBJ1-1, with D maybe TRBD1 (6 bases). V lost 7 bases and J 5 bases, leaving 20 bases between the germline ends. Per germline, CDR1 MDHEN and CDR2 SYDVKM. This CDR3 contains 15 residues. The CDR3 here is CASTAVGRGGTEAFF. The CDR3 coding sequence is TGTGCCAGCACCGCAGTAGGCAGGGGCGGGACTGAAGCTTTCTTT. Drawing the rest from reference TRBV28 and TRBJ1-1, the complete variable domain is DVKVTQSSRYLVKRTGEKVFLECVQDMDHENMFWYRQDPGLGLRLIYFSYDVKMKEKGDIPEGYSVSREKKERFSLILESASTNQTSMYLCASTAVGRGGTEAFFGQGTRLTVV.

The chain uses TRBV18 and TRBJ2-7, with TRBD2 identical over 7 bases. Germline CDR1 KGHSH, CDR2 LQKENI. V trimming: 5 bases; J trimming: 5 bases; junction bases outside the gene matches: 0. The CDR3 contains 11 residues. The CDR3 spells CASSGGDEQYF. CDR3 coding DNA: TGTGCCAGCTCAGGGGGGGACGAGCAGTACTTC.

The rearrangement uses TRBV11-2 and TRBJ1-6; D may be TRBD1 (6 bases). The CDR3 runs 15 residues. Germline V lookup: CDR1 SGHAT, CDR2 FQNNGV. V lost 5 bases and J 7 bases, leaving 15 bases between the germline ends. CDR3 in amino acids: CASSSPTQGNSPLHF. The CDR3 DNA is TGTGCCAGCAGCAGTCCCACACAGGGCAATTCACCCCTCCACTTT.

The chain carries TRBV5-1 and TRBJ2-1, with D possibly being TRBD2 (5 bases). Trimming left V 6 bases short and J 7 bases short, with 23 bases between. The CDR3 spans 16 residues. Germline assignment: CDR1 SGHRS and CDR2 YFSETQ. CDR3 region: CASTPARAAGGNEQFF. CDR3 DNA sequence: TGCGCCAGCACCCCGGCGAGGGCCGCCGGTGGGAATGAGCAGTTCTTC.

The chain has TRBV6-5 and TRBJ1-3; D unclear. This CDR3 is built from 15 residues. Germline V lookup: CDR1 MNHEY, CDR2 SVGAGI. Trimming took off 3 bases at V and 0 bases at J, with 9 bases between the two ends. CDR3 loop: CASSYRDPSGNTIYF. Written as DNA, the CDR3 is TGTGCCAGCAGTTATCGGGATCCCTCTGGAAACACCATATATTTT.

This chain connects TRBV6-1 to TRBJ2-6; no reliable D call. Per germline, CDR1 MNHNS and CDR2 SASEGT. CDR3 length: 16 amino acids. Trimming removed 1 base from V and 0 bases from J, with 7 bases in between. CDR3 sequence (DNA): TGTGCCAGCAGTGAAGGATCCAGCTCTGGGGCCAACGTCCTGACTTTC. Protein: CASSEGSSSGANVLTF.

V usage is TRBV2 and J usage is TRBJ2-2, with TRBD2 identical over 7 bases. Germline trimming cut 5 bases from V and 4 bases from J; bases unmatched to any gene: 4. The CDR3 length is 14 residues. Germline loops: CDR1 SNHLY, CDR2 FYNNEI. This CDR3 reads CASSSGTTTGELFF. CDR3 coding DNA: TGTGCCAGCAGTTCCGGGACTACCACCGGGGAGCTGTTTTTT.

The chain joins TRBV11-3 to TRBJ2-1; TRBD1 aligns across 7 bases. V lost 4 bases to trimming and J lost 12 bases; unmatched junction nucleotides: 6. This CDR3 has 12 amino acids. CDR1 is SGHNT, CDR2 YENEEA, per germline. CDR3 DNA: TGTGCCAGCAGCTCGACAGGGTTGGTGCAGTTCTTC. Encoded protein: CASSSTGLVQFF.

This chain links TRBV19 with TRBJ1-5, with a weak D call TRBD1 (5 bases). The germline V and J ends were trimmed by 0 bases and 6 bases, with 15 bases remaining between them. CDR3 size: 16 residues. Germline CDR1 and CDR2: LNHDA and SQIVND (reference sequence). The DNA of the CDR3 is TGTGCCAGTAGTATAGATGGGACGCAGGGAGGTCAGCCCCAGCATTTT. Translating it yields CASSIDGTQGGQPQHF. Based on the CDR3 plus reference TRBV19 and TRBJ1-5, the full variable domain is DGGITQSPKYLFRKEGQNVTLSCEQNLNHDAMYWYRQDPGQGLRLIYYSQIVNDFQKGDIAEGYSVSREKKESFPLTVTSAQKNPTAFYLCASSIDGTQGGQPQHFGDGTRLSIL.

This chain joins TRBV28 and TRBJ1-5; D is possibly TRBD1 (5 bases). The CDR3 extends over 15 amino acids. Germline lookup yields CDR1 MDHEN and CDR2 SYDVKM. Trimming left V 1 base short and J 4 bases short, with 11 bases between. DNA for the CDR3: TGTGCCAGCAGTTTATTCGGGGCAGGGAATCAGCCCCAGCATTTT. This gives the protein CASSLFGAGNQPQHF.

This clone showed up just a few times. This sequence joins TRBV10-2 and TRBJ2-1; a possible D gene is TRBD1 (5 bases). V dropped 8 bases and J dropped 8 bases, with 13 bases sitting between them. The CDR3 runs to 12 residues. The germline V gene encodes CDR1 WSHSY and CDR2 SAAADI. Written as DNA, the CDR3 is TGCGCCAGCGGACAACAAGGTTATGAGCAGTTCTTC. It specifies CASGQQGYEQFF.

This rearrangement joins TRBV14 to TRBJ2-5, with D hard to call. Germline V gene lookup returns CDR1 SGHDN and CDR2 FVKESK. Between the trimmed V and J ends, which lost 3 bases and 2 bases, there was a span of 13 bases. This CDR3 comprises 15 residues. This CDR3 reads CASSQRVLVQETQYF. The CDR3 nucleotides are TGTGCCAGCAGCCAGAGAGTCTTAGTACAAGAGACCCAGTACTTC.

The chain joins TRBV29-1 to TRBJ1-6; TRBD1 matches at 8 bases. V lost 5 bases to trimming and J lost 8 bases; unmatched junction nucleotides: 5. The V gene's germline CDR1 is SQVTM and CDR2 ANQGSEA. The CDR3 is 13 amino acids. The CDR3 region is CSVRETGDSPLHF. DNA for the CDR3: TGCAGCGTTAGGGAGACAGGGGATTCACCCCTCCACTTT.

The V gene is TRBV28, the J gene TRBJ2-2, with D possibly being TRBD1 (5 bases). The CDR3 loop spans 12 amino acids. Germline lookup yields CDR1 MDHEN and CDR2 SYDVKM. V lost 5 bases and J lost 7, with 8 bases in between. This chain's CDR3 is CASSGHGGELFF. CDR3 coding DNA: TGTGCCAGCAGTGGACACGGCGGGGAGCTGTTTTTT.

J is TRBJ2-4 and V is TRBV28; D call uncertain. Looked up from germline, CDR1 is MDHEN and CDR2 is SYDVKM. This CDR3 region has 16 residues. Trimming removed 5 bases at V and 2 bases at J, with 16 bases between. The CDR3: CASSPLLASTKNIQYF. Here the CDR3 DNA reads TGTGCCAGCAGTCCTCTACTCGCATCGACCAAAAACATTCAGTACTTC.

This clone was seen more than once but under ten times. This rearrangement joins TRBV30 to TRBJ1-5; 7 bases fit TRBD1. The CDR3 is made up of 13 amino acids. The V gene end was trimmed by 4 bases and the J gene end by 3 bases; junction bases not matched to a gene: 3. Germline loops: CDR1 GTSNPN, CDR2 SVGIG (reference sequence). In DNA, the CDR3 is TGTGCCTGGACTACAGGGGTCAATCAGCCCCAGCATTTT. As protein: CAWTTGVNQPQHF.

The chain is built from TRBV12-5 and TRBJ2-2; D uncertain. Germline values: CDR1 LGHNT, CDR2 FRNRAP. This CDR3 comprises 17 residues. Trimming shortened V by 1 base and J by 3 bases, and 15 bases separated the two germline ends. CDR3 nucleotides: TGTGCTAGTGGTTTGGGGCTGACGAACACCGACACCGGGGAGCTGTTTTTT. Its protein product is CASGLGLTNTDTGELFF.

The DNA of the CDR3 is TGCGCCAGCAGCCAACTCCGGACAGGGAGGGAGACCCAGTACTTC. This sequence encodes CASSQLRTGRETQYF. V gene TRBV4-1 combines with J gene TRBJ2-5; 8 nucleotides match TRBD1. CDR3 length: 15 residues. The germline V gene encodes CDR1 MGHRA and CDR2 YSYEKL. After removal of 2 bases from V and 5 bases from J, the junction contained 7 bases not matched to a gene.

In its sample, this clone was seen a few times. The V and J genes are TRBV11-3 and TRBJ2-7; D assignment may be TRBD1 or TRBD2 (5 bases each). Germline loops: CDR1 SGHNT, CDR2 YENEEA. The V gene lost 5 bases and the J gene lost 6 bases, with 14 bases spanning the gap. The CDR3 is made up of 13 amino acids. The CDR3 spells CASSIWGSGEQYF. CDR3 nucleotide sequence: TGTGCCAGCAGCATATGGGGGTCCGGCGAGCAGTACTTC.

The rearrangement uses TRBV30 and TRBJ1-1; tentatively, D is TRBD1 (5 bases). Germline assignment: CDR1 GTSNPN and CDR2 SVGIG (reference sequence). V was pared by 3 bases and J by 0 bases, with 8 bases between. The CDR3 sequence is 13 residues long. CDR3 bases: TGTGCCTGGAGAACAGGAGTGAACACTGAAGCTTTCTTT. It codes for CAWRTGVNTEAFF.